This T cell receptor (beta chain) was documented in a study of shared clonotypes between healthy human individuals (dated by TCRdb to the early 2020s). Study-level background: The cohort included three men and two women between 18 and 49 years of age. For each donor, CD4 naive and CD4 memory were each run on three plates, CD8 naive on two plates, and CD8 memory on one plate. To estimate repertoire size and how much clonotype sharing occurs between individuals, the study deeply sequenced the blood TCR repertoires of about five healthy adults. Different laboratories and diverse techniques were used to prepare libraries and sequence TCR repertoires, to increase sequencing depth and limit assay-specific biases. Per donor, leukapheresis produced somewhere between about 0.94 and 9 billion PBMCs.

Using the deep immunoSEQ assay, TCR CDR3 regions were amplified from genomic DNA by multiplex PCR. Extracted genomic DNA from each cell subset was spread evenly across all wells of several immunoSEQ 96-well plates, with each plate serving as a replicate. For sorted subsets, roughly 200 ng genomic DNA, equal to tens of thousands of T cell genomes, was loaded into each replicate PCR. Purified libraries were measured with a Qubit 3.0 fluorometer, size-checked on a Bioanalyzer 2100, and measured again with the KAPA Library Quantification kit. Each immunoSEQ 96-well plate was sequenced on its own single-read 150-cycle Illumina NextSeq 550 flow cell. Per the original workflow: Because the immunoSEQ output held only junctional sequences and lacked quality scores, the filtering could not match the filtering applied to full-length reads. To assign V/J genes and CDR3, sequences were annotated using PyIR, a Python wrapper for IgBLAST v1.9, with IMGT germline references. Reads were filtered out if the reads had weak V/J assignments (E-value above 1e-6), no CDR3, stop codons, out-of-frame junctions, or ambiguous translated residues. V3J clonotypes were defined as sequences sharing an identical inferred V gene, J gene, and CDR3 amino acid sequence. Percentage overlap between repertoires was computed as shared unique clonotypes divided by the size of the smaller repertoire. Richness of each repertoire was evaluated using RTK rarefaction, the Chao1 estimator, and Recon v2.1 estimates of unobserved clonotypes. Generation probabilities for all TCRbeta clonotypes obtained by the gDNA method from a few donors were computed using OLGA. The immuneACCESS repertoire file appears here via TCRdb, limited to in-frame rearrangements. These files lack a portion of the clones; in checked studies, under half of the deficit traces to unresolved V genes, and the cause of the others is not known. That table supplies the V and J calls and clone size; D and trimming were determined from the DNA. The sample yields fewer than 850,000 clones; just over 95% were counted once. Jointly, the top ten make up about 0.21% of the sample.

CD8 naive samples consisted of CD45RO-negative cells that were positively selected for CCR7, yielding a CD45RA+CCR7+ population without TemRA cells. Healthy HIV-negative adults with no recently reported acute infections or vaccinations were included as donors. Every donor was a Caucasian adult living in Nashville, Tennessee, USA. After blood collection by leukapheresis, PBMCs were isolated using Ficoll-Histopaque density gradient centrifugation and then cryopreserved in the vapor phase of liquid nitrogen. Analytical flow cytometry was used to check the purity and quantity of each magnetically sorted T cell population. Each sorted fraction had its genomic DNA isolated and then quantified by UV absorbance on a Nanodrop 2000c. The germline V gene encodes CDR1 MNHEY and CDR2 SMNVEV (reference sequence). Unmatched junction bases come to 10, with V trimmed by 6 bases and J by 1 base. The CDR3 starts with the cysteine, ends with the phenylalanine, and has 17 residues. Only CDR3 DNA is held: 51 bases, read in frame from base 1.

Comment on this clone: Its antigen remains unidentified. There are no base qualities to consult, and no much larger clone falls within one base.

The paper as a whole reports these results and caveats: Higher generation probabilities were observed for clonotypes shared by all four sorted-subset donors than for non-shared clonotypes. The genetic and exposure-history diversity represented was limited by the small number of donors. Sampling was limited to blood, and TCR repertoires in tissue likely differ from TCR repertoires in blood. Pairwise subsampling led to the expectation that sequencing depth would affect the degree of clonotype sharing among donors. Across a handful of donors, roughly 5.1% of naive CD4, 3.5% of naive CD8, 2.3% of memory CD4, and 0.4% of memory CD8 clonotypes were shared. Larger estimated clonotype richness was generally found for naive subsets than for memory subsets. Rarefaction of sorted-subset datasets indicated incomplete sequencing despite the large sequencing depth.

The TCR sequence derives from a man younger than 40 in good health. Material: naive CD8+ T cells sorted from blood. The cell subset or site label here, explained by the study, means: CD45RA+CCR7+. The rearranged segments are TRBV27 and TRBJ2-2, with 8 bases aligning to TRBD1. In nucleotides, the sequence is TGTGCCAGCAGCCCTACCTCAGGGGGCAGGAACACCGGGGAGCTGTTTTTT. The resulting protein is CASSPTSGGRNTGELFF.